This T cell receptor (beta chain) emerged from a study of cytomegalovirus exposure and HLA in healthy donors. Produced via immunoSEQ multiplex PCR; TCRdb's table is partial and in-frame only. The table lists about 130,000 clones, approximately 89% of them singletons. J lost 3 bases, V lost 5 bases, and 1 base had no gene match. The CDR3 totals 13 residues. CDR1 and CDR2 from the germline V gene are MNHEY and SVGAGI. Study-level points and caveats: Cytomegalovirus-associated status was assigned to 150 to 200 TCR beta chains.

A word on this clone: Its target is not known.

This TCR was sampled from a woman aged 18-35 years in good health and CMV-seropositive. Material: PBMCs. The chain carries TRBV6-5 and TRBJ1-5; 7 bases align to TRBD1. The CDR3 nucleotides are TGTGCCAGCAGTGGGACAGTCAATCAGCCCCAGCATTTT. Translating gives CASSGTVNQPQHF.